The rows below give T cell receptor beta chains drawn from one sample of a study of blood T cell repertoires in COVID-19. TCRdb keeps only in-frame clones here, not all; method: immunoSEQ multiplex PCR. This table holds 250,000 to 300,000 clones, around 90% found once. Specimen: peripheral blood. The source is a woman aged 45 to 65 with COVID-19, enrolled during active disease. Each CDR3 is given with its conserved first and last residue. The order of the fields is V gene, clone size, D gene, J gene, CDR3 protein, CDR3 DNA. The D gene is left open where the match is weak. Clone sizes are given selectively: once, few, many, or a class where the clone is expanded.

TRBV5-4	NA	NA	TRBJ1-2	CASSLGTTNSYGYTF	TGTGCCAGCAGCTTGGGGACAACTAACTCCTATGGCTACACCTTC
TRBV4-1	once	NA	TRBJ1-1	CASSQSGWLRDTEAFF	TGCGCCAGCAGCCAATCAGGGTGGCTTCGGGACACTGAAGCTTTCTTT
TRBV27	NA	TRBD2	TRBJ2-1	CASSLPGGPRNEQFF	TGTGCCAGCAGTTTACCGGGAGGGCCTCGCAATGAGCAGTTCTTC
TRBV5-6	NA	TRBD2	TRBJ2-7	CASSLEGTSGSYYEQYF	TGTGCCAGCAGCTTGGAGGGGACTAGCGGGAGTTACTACGAGCAGTACTTC
TRBV19	NA	TRBD2	TRBJ2-3	CASSTGLSGRGQYF	TGTGCCAGTAGTACCGGACTTAGCGGGAGGGGGCAGTATTTT
TRBV5-4	NA	NA	TRBJ2-7	CASSLAGFGEQYF	TGTGCCAGCAGCTTGGCGGGGTTTGGGGAGCAGTACTTC
TRBV7-3	NA	TRBD1	TRBJ2-1	CASRPGTGWENEQFF	TGTGCCAGCAGACCCGGGACAGGCTGGGAGAATGAGCAGTTCTTC
TRBV9	NA	TRBD2	TRBJ2-1	CASRPSTLLAGGSNEQFF	TGTGCCAGCAGGCCTTCAACACTACTAGCGGGAGGTTCCAATGAGCAGTTCTTC
TRBV15	once	TRBD1	TRBJ2-2	CATSSPPAGTEGTGELFF	TGTGCCACCAGCTCACCCCCGGCCGGGACAGAAGGAACCGGGGAGCTGTTTTTT
TRBV5-5	NA	TRBD2	TRBJ2-7	CASSLVSTSAYEQYF	TGTGCCAGCAGCTTGGTGTCGACTAGCGCTTACGAGCAGTACTTC
TRBV19	NA	NA	TRBJ1-1	CASSTGNTEAFF	TGTGCCAGTAGTACAGGGAACACTGAAGCTTTCTTT
TRBV18	NA	NA	TRBJ1-2	CASSPTGQVLGYTF	TGTGCCAGCTCACCCACAGGGCAGGTCCTTGGCTACACCTTC
TRBV10-3	few	NA	TRBJ2-2	CAISESPRENTGELFF	TGTGCCATCAGTGAGTCTCCGCGGGAGAACACCGGGGAGCTGTTTTTT
TRBV30	NA	TRBD1	TRBJ2-5	CAWSTGTGGSGQETQYF	TGTGCCTGGAGCACCGGGACAGGGGGGTCGGGACAAGAGACCCAGTACTTC
TRBV4-3	NA	TRBD1	TRBJ1-6	CASSQVKTGGSSSYNSPLHF	TGCGCCAGCAGCCAAGTTAAAACAGGGGGCAGCAGCTCCTATAATTCACCCCTCCACTTT